These 17 T cell receptor beta chains came from one sample sequenced in a study of T cells in Graves' hyperthyroidism and ophthalmopathy. What was amplified from RNA transcripts were TCR beta CDR3 regions. When the TCR CDR3 underwent first-round RT-PCR, the HTBI primer set was used. MiXCR, run by TCRdb on the multiplex PCR reads, gives a single entry per CDR3 protein. The sample gives about 400,000 distinct CDR3 sequences, 15% to 18% of which show up once; approximately 7.5% is in the top ten. The sample was blood. Receptors originate from a woman under 30 with Graves' hyperthyroidism.

This clonotype has a handful of counts. The rearrangement joins TRBV7-9 to TRBJ2-1, with TRBD2 matching 7 bases. Germline CDR1 SEHNR, CDR2 FQNEAQ (reference sequence). V was clipped by 1 base and J by 5 bases; unmatched bases: 2. This CDR3 region has 14 residues. In DNA, the CDR3 is TGTGCCAGCAGCTTAGGGGGAGGGAACAATGAGCAGTTCTTC. Translated, it gives CASSLGGGNNEQFF.

This clonotype was detected once. The chain links TRBV14 to TRBJ2-5; D is undetermined. V was shortened by 5 bases and J by 0 bases, with 19 bases between the two germline ends. The CDR3 covers 17 residues. CDR1 is SGHDN and CDR2 is FVKESK in the germline V gene. CDR3 sequence: CASSLPRNPLDQETQYF. Here the CDR3 DNA reads TGTGCCAGCAGCTTGCCCAGGAACCCGTTGGACCAAGAGACCCAGTACTTC.

This clonotype was picked up many times. CDR3 sequence (DNA): TGTGCCAGCTCACCTACTAGCGGGAGTGATGAGCAGTTCTTC. Translating it yields CASSPTSGSDEQFF. The gene calls are TRBV18 and TRBJ2-1; 11 bases agree with TRBD2. The germline V gene has CDR1 KGHSH and CDR2 LQKENI. The CDR3 contains 14 residues. The junction had 3 bases not matched to a gene; V was cut back by 3 bases and J by 8 bases.

The chain employs TRBV4-1 and TRBJ1-5; TRBD1 is a possible D gene (5 bases). CDR1 and CDR2 (germline): MGHRA, YSYEKL. The CDR3 has 15 amino acids. Deletions cut 4 bases from V and 1 base from J, with 11 bases between. The CDR3 reads CASSPKAGSNQPQHF. The CDR3 region has the DNA TGCGCCAGCAGCCCCAAAGCAGGGAGCAATCAGCCCCAGCATTTT.

Only a few counts were recorded for this clonotype. The gene calls are TRBV9 and TRBJ2-7; D call uncertain. Germline V gene data show CDR1 as SGDLS and CDR2 as YYNGEE. There are 15 residues in the CDR3. Trimming took 6 bases from V and 2 from J, leaving 18 bases between them. CDR3 sequence reads: CASTVPLVTPYEQYF. In nucleotides, the CDR3 is TGTGCCAGCACCGTCCCGTTGGTGACTCCCTACGAGCAGTACTTC.

This clonotype has more than one count but fewer than ten. The chain joins TRBV4-1 to TRBJ2-6; D is ambiguous. The CDR3 is made up of 16 amino acids. Germline CDR1 MGHRA, CDR2 YSYEKL. V was cut by 0 bases and J by 3 bases, with 9 bases left in between. CDR3 coding DNA: TGCGCCAGCAGCCAAGATGTGGCAGGTGGGGCCAACGTCCTGACTTTC. It yields the protein CASSQDVAGGANVLTF.

With regard to this clonotype: A junction boundary mismatches the germline segment, possibly from a read error. The CDR3 loop is CASSDYSCNEQFF. The CDR3 DNA follows: TGTGCCAGCAGTGACTACTCCTGCAATGAGCAGTTCTTC. The chain is built from TRBV2 and TRBJ2-1; D remains ambiguous. Per the germline V gene, CDR1 is SNHLY and CDR2 is FYNNEI. There are 13 residues in the CDR3.

This clonotype was seen ten or more times. The gene calls are TRBV10-3 and TRBJ1-1; D remains ambiguous. Germline values: CDR1 ENHRY, CDR2 SYGVKD. Trimming removed 2 bases at V and 1 base at J, with 8 bases between. CDR3 length: 14 amino acids. CDR3 loop: CAISEPNRNTEAFF. In nucleotides, the CDR3 is TGTGCCATCAGTGAGCCTAACAGGAACACTGAAGCTTTCTTT.

This clonotype was seen many times. The chain combines TRBV9 with TRBJ2-7; D perhaps matches TRBD2 (5 bases). The V gene lost 0 bases and the J gene lost 6 bases, with 13 bases spanning the gap. CDR1 and CDR2 from the germline V gene are SGDLS and YYNGEE. The CDR3 spans 14 residues. Written as DNA, the CDR3 is TGTGCCAGCAGCGTAGGGGAGTATAATAGCGAGCAGTACTTC. Its translation is CASSVGEYNSEQYF.

This clonotype showed up many times. The chain recombines TRBV30 with TRBJ1-2, with 9 bases identical to TRBD1. This CDR3 contains 11 residues. From germline, CDR1 is GTSNPN and CDR2 SVGIG (reference sequence). The ends lost 8 bases at V and 4 bases at J; junction bases unmatched: 2. The chain's CDR3 is CAVTGGYGYTF. CDR3 DNA: TGTGCCGTGACAGGGGGCTATGGCTACACCTTC. Full variable domain (outside the CDR3, taken from reference TRBV30 and TRBJ1-2): SQTIHQWPATLVQPVGSPLSLECTVEGTSNPNLYWYRQAAGRGLQLLFYSVGIGQISSEVPQNLSASRPQDRQFILSSKKLLLSDSGFYLCAVTGGYGYTFGSGTRLTVV.

This chain connects TRBV24-1 to TRBJ2-1; D is perhaps TRBD1 (5 bases). The CDR3 is 14 amino acids. V lost 3 bases to trimming and J lost 7 bases, with 12 bases between them. Germline values: CDR1 KGHDR, CDR2 SFDVKD. The CDR3 loop is CATSDTRAGNEQFF. In nucleotides, the CDR3 is TGTGCCACCAGTGATACTCGGGCAGGGAATGAGCAGTTCTTC.

Ten or more counts support this clonotype. The chain has TRBV5-1 and TRBJ2-1; 7 bases are shared with TRBD1. This CDR3 has 16 residues. Germline CDR1 SGHRS, CDR2 YFSETQ. With V trimmed by 3 bases and J by 0 bases, 6 bases remained unmatched. CDR3 sequence: CASSSRTGSSYNEQFF. CDR3 sequence (DNA): TGCGCCAGCAGCTCCAGGACAGGAAGCTCCTACAATGAGCAGTTCTTC.

The sample holds many counts of this clonotype. This chain joins TRBV30 and TRBJ1-3; the D gene is possibly TRBD1 (6 bases). This CDR3 comprises 15 residues. The V gene lost 2 bases and the J gene lost 0 bases, with 11 bases spanning the gap. Germline V gene sequence: CDR1 GTSNPN, CDR2 SVGIG (reference sequence). The CDR3 DNA follows: TGTGCCTGGAGTCAACAGGGAGTCTCTGGAAACACCATATATTTT. It encodes CAWSQQGVSGNTIYF.

The rearrangement joins TRBV5-1 to TRBJ2-3; D remains unclear. Trimming stripped 0 bases from V and 5 bases from J, with 16 bases between. This CDR3 is 16 amino acids long. Germline V gene lookup returns CDR1 SGHRS and CDR2 YFSETQ. Written as DNA, the CDR3 is TGCGCCAGCAGCTTGGCACTGATGAAATCAGGAGATACGCAGTATTTT. This encodes CASSLALMKSGDTQYF.

V gene TRBV9 combines with J gene TRBJ2-2; perhaps TRBD1 as D (6 bases). Trimming cost V 3 bases and J 3 bases, with 12 bases left between them. The CDR3 sequence is 15 residues long. Germline-derived CDR1 and CDR2 are SGDLS and YYNGEE. CDR3 loop: CASSEGVSYTGELFF. CDR3 in DNA: TGTGCCAGCAGCGAGGGGGTTAGCTACACCGGGGAGCTGTTTTTT. The full variable domain, in which reference TRBV9 and TRBJ2-2 provide the parts outside the CDR3, is DSGVTQTPKHLITATGQRVTLRCSPRSGDLSVYWYQQSLDQGLQFLIQYYNGEERAKGNILERFSAQQFPDLHSELNLSSLELGDSALYFCASSEGVSYTGELFFGEGSRLTVL.

About this clonotype: A much larger clone differs by one base, so this may be a read error. The CDR3: CASSEAKGNQPQHF. The CDR3 DNA sequence: TGTGCCAGCAGTGAAGCCAAGGGGAATCAGCCCCAGCATTTT. This sequence joins TRBV6-1 and TRBJ1-5; D perhaps matches TRBD1 (5 bases). CDR1 is MNHNS and CDR2 is SASEGT in the germline V gene. This CDR3 region has 14 residues. Trimming left V 0 bases short and J 4 bases short, with 7 bases between.

This chain connects TRBV9 to TRBJ1-6; 9 bases agree with TRBD1. The CDR3 sequence is 16 residues long. V shed 2 bases and J 6 bases; nucleotides not matched to a gene: 6. Looked up from germline, CDR1 is SGDLS and CDR2 is YYNGEE. This chain's CDR3 is CASSVDPGQGNSPLHF. Written as DNA, the CDR3 is TGTGCCAGCAGCGTCGACCCGGGACAGGGTAATTCACCCCTCCACTTT.